This TCR beta chain was identified in a study of T cell responses to AZD1222 COVID-19 vaccine. Study-wide points: Along spike, vaccine-associated CD4 TCRs were found throughout, with dominance at 160-218 and 743-854. The number of AZD1222 recipients seropositive at baseline was only six. As reported, nearly half of all spike-specific TCRs target variant regions that are unmutated.

Notes on this clone: Its target is unknown.

Clones were sequenced by immunoSEQ multiplex PCR, and TCRdb holds only the in-frame ones, with some missing. The sample holds approximately 88,000 clones, about 91% seen once. The CDR3 has 13 amino acids. The receptor was derived from an adult in good health. The V and J genes are TRBV21-1 and TRBJ1-6; the DNA was not used to check the table's D call, TRBD1. TRBV21-1 is tagged as a pseudogene. This material consisted of peripheral blood, taken on day 0 of AZD1222 vaccination. CDR3: CATKHPMNSPLHF. The CDR3 DNA reads as TGTGCCACCAAACACCCGATGAATTCACCCCTCCACTTT.